This T cell receptor (beta chain) came from a study of blood T cells in healthy people across ages. Study as a whole: Every two T cells gave about one barcoded beta molecule via template switching. Overall study results and limits: The recorded TCR beta diversity per million T cells decreased in a roughly linear manner with age. The study regarded diversity estimates from one million T cells as underestimates.

Deletions cut 5 bases from V and 5 bases from J, with 13 bases between. This CDR3 spans 14 amino acids. Looked up from germline, CDR1 is LGHNA and CDR2 is YSLEER. A note on this clonotype: Antigen unknown.

The second PCR ran about 6 to 11 cycles with a sample-barcoded 5' primer and J-beta primers. Each CDR3 protein gets one entry after TCRdb re-called the 5' RACE reads with MiXCR. This table holds roughly 1,000,000 distinct CDR3 sequences, under 30% found once. These same data were also listed under a study on T cells of mothers and their children. According to that study: The output of TCR recombination is shaped by thymic selection similarly in related and unrelated pairs.

The chain recombines TRBV4-3 with TRBJ2-4; the D is unclear. Material: blood. This receptor was obtained from a girl between 2 and 10 years old in good health. CDR3 region: CASSSSWTQNIQYF. The CDR3 coding sequence is TGCGCCAGCAGCTCGTCGTGGACCCAAAACATTCAGTACTTC.